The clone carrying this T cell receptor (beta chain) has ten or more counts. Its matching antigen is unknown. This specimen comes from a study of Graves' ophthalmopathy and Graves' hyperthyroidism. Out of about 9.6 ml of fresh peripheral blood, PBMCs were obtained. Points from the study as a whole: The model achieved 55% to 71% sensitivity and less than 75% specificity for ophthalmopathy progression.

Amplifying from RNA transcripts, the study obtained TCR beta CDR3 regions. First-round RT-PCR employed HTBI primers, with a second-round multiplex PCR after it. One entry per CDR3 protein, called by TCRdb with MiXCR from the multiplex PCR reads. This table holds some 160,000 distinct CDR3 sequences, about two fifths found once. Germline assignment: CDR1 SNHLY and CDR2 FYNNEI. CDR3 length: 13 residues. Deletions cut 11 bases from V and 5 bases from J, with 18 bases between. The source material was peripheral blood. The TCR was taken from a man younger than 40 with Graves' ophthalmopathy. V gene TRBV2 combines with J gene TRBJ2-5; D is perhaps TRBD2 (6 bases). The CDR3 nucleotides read TGTGCCTCCCAAGGGAGGCGATGGGAGACCCAGTACTTC. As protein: CASQGRRWETQYF.